This T cell receptor beta chain derives from a study of sequential checkpoint blockade in melanoma. Produced via immunoSEQ multiplex PCR; TCRdb's table is partial and in-frame only. Of about 12,000 clones in the sample, approximately 63% were seen once. V gave up 3 bases and J gave up 6 bases, with 15 bases separating them. The CDR3 sequence is 13 residues long. Germline values: CDR1 SQVTM, CDR2 ANQGSEA. The treatment: randomized to nivolumab then ipilimumab (arm A) or the reverse (arm B). Sequenced here: CD8+ T cells sorted from blood (inferred from file names), sampled from a patient given nivolumab and ipilimumab in sequence. V is TRBV29-1 and J is TRBJ2-7; a possible D gene is TRBD2 (6 bases). The TCR sequence derives from a human donor with melanoma. The CDR3 is CSVEVDEEGEQYF. The DNA of the CDR3 is TGCAGCGTTGAGGTAGACGAGGAGGGCGAGCAGTACTTC.